This TCR beta chain appears in the sequencing data of a study of blood T cell repertoires in COVID-19. Across the whole study: Nucleic acid was either cDNA or gDNA, and it came from T cells, B-cell-depleted T cells, or PBMCs.

Measured with immunoSEQ multiplex PCR; TCRdb has only the in-frame clones, and not every one. The sample shows about 410,000 clones, over 85% of them seen only once. V shed 2 bases and J 6 bases; nucleotides not matched to a gene: 3. This CDR3 comprises 14 residues. From germline, CDR1 is SGHVS and CDR2 FQNEAQ. Donors were grouped by their self-reported clinical history. Each recovered donor of Cohort 3 presented with two negative PCRs, clearance, or symptom resolution. The TCR was taken from a woman in her thirties who had recovered from COVID-19. Sequenced material: PBMCs or T cells enriched from blood (not recorded which). This rearrangement joins TRBV7-8 to TRBJ1-2; 10 bases are shared with TRBD1. CDR3 residues: CASSLRDRGDGYTF. The CDR3 DNA reads as TGTGCCAGCAGCTTAAGGGACAGGGGCGATGGCTACACCTTC.